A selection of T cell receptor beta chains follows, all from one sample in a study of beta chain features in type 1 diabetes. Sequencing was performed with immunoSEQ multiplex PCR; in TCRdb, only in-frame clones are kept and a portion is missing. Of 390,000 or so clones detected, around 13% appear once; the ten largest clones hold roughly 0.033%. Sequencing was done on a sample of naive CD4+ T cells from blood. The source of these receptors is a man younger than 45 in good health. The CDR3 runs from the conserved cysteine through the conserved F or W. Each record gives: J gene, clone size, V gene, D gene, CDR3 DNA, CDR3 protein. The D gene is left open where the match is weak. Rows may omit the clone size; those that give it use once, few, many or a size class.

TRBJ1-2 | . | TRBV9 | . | TGTGCCAGCAGCGTAGTCAGTGATGGCTACACCTTC | CASSVVSDGYTF
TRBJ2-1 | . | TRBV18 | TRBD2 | TGTGCCAGCTCACCAGTTAGCGGGCCGTACAATGAGCAGTTCTTC | CASSPVSGPYNEQFF
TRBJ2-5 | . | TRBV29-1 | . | TGCAGCGTTGGGATTTTAGAGACCCAGTACTTC | CSVGILETQYF
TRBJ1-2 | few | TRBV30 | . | TGTGCCTGGAGACCAGTTGGTAACTATGGCTACACCTTC | CAWRPVGNYGYTF
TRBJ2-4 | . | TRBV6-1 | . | TGTGCCAGCAGTGAAGTCTCCTTAGCCAAAAACATTCAGTACTTC | CASSEVSLAKNIQYF
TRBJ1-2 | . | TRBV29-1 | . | TGCAGCTCCTCGGTTAGTACTCAAGCGGACTATGGCTACACCTTC | CSSSVSTQADYGYTF
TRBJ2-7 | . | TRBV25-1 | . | TGTGCCAGCAGCCCCCGGGACAAAAAGGTGGGCGAGCAGTACTTC | CASSPRDKKVGEQYF
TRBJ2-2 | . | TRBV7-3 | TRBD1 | TGTGCCAGCAGCTTATCGGGACAGGGCACCGGGGAGCTGTTTTTT | CASSLSGQGTGELFF
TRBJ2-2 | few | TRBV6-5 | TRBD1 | TGTGCCAGCAGTCCTGGACAGGGGTTCCCCGGGGAGCTGTTTTTT | CASSPGQGFPGELFF
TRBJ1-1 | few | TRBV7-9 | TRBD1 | TGTGCCAGCAGCCACCGGGACAGGGGGCGCGGTTTGGCTTTCTTT | CASSHRDRGRGLAFF
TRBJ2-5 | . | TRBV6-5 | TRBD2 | TGTGCCAGCAGCCGGAGCGGGAGGGAGACCCAGTACTTC | CASSRSGRETQYF
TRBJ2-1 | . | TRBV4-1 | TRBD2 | TGCGCCAGCAGCCGGGGACTAGCGGGAGTGAGGTACAATGAGCAGTTCTTC | CASSRGLAGVRYNEQFF
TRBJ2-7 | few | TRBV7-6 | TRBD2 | TGTGCCAGCAGCCTGATGACTAGCGGGGAAGTCGAGCAGTACTTC | CASSLMTSGEVEQYF
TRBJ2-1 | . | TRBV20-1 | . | TGCAGTGCTTCAGGCTCGGGTGAGCAGTTCTTC | CSASGSGEQFF
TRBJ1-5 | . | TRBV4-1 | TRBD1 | TGCGCCAGCAGCCAGGGGCCACAGGGGGCAGGGCAGCCCCAGCATTTT | CASSQGPQGAGQPQHF
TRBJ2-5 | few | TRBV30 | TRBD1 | TGTGCCTGGAGTGTTACCCAGGGGGTACCAAGGGAGACCCAGTACTTC | CAWSVTQGVPRETQYF
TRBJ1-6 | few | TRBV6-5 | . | TGTGCCAGCAGGAGGACAGCTTATAATTCACCCCTCCACTTT | CASRRTAYNSPLHF
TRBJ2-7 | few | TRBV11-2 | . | TGTGCCAGCAGCTTAGGGACACTTCCCTACGAGCAGTACTTC | CASSLGTLPYEQYF
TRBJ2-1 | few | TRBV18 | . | TGTGCCAGCTCACCGGTAGTAGCGGAACTAGGGGAGCAGTTCTTC | CASSPVVAELGEQFF
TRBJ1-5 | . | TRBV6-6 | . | TGTGCCAGCACTGGAAGATATCAGCCCCAGCATTTT | CASTGRYQPQHF
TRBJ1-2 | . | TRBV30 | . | TGTGCCTGTCCCTTGAGGGAGGACTATGGCTACACCTTC | CACPLREDYGYTF
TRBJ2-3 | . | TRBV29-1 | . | TGCAGCGTTGAGAGAAAGAGGCCGGGACCGCAGTACTTT | CSVERKRPGPQYF
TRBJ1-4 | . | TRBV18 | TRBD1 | TGTGCCAGCTCAGGGACAGCAAATGAAAAACTGTTTTTT | CASSGTANEKLFF
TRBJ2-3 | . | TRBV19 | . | TGTGCCAGTAGTATTTTGGGGGCTAGCACAGATACGCAGTATTTT | CASSILGASTDTQYF
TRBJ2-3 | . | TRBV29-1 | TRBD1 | TGCAGCGTTGGGGGACAGGGGGTTTTAGATACGCAGTATTTT | CSVGGQGVLDTQYF
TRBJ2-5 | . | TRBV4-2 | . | TGTGCCAGCAGCCGCCTTGGGCAGGGCCAAGAGACCCAGTACTTC | CASSRLGQGQETQYF
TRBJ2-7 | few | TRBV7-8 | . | TGTGCCAGCAGCTTAGTAGGGCCCTACGAGCAGTACTTC | CASSLVGPYEQYF
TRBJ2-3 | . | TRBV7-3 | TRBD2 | TGTGCCAGCAGCTTAAGGGCTAGCGGGAGGGCTGATACGCAGTATTTT | CASSLRASGRADTQYF
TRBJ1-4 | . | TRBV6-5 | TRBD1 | TGTGCCAGCGGATTGACAGGGGAGAATGAAAAACTGTTTTTT | CASGLTGENEKLFF
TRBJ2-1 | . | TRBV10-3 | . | TGTGCCATCAACGGGGGCTCCTACAATGAGCAGTTCTTC | CAINGGSYNEQFF
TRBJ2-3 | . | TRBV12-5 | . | TGTGCTAGTGGTTCCCTCACAGGGCCGGCCGCAGATACGCAGTATTTT | CASGSLTGPAADTQYF
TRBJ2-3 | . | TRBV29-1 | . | TGCAGCGTTGATCGTGCGGGCACAGATACGCAGTATTTT | CSVDRAGTDTQYF
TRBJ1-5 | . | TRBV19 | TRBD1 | TGTGCCAGTAGTACGGGACAGGGGGCTCAGCCCCAGCATTTT | CASSTGQGAQPQHF
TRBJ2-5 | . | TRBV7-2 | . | TGTGCCAGCAGCTCTCAGGGGGGTCTGGAGACCCAGTACTTC | CASSSQGGLETQYF
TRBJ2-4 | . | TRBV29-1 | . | TGCAGCGCACTTAATCCGGATCTCAATCAAAAAAACATTCAGTACTTC | CSALNPDLNQKNIQYF
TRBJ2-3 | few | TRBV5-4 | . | TGTGCCAGCAGTATAAAAGGGTTGGATACGCAGTATTTT | CASSIKGLDTQYF
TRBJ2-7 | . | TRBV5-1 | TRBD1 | TGCGCCAGCAGCCCCCGGTGGGACAGCTTTATCTACGAGCAGTACTTC | CASSPRWDSFIYEQYF
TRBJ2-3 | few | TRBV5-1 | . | TGCGCCAGCAGCCGCCGGGCGGGGACCCCAGATACGCAGTATTTT | CASSRRAGTPDTQYF
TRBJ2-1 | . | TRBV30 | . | TGTGCCTGGAGTGTCTCGACAGCCGTATTCTTC | CAWSVSTAVFF
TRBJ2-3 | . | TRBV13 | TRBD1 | TGTGCCAGCAGCTTCGGGGACAGGGGTACAGATACGCAGTATTTT | CASSFGDRGTDTQYF
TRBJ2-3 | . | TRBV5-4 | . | TGTGCCAGCAGCCCTCGGCGGGGTGGAGATACGCAGTATTTT | CASSPRRGGDTQYF
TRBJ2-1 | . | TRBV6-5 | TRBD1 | TGTGCCAGCAGGAAGGACAGGGGAAATGAGCAGTTCTTC | CASRKDRGNEQFF
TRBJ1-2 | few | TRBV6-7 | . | TGTGCCAGCAGTTACCCTCGGAACAGGGTTTATGGCTACACCTTC | CASSYPRNRVYGYTF
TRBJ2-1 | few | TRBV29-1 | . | TGCAGCGCCCTTTGGGACCCGGCCTACAATGAGCAGTTCTTC | CSALWDPAYNEQFF
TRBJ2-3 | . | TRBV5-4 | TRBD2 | TGTGCCAGCAGCTTAACTAGCGGGAGGAGCACAGATACGCAGTATTTT | CASSLTSGRSTDTQYF
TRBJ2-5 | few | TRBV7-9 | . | TGTGCCAGCAGCTTGGGCAACACCCAAGAGACCCAGTACTTC | CASSLGNTQETQYF
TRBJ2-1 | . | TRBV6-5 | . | TGTGCCAGCAGTTACTCGAACGCCGGTTTGGTAAACGGGCAGTTCTTC | CASSYSNAGLVNGQFF
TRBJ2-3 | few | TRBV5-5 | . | TGTGCCAGCAGCTTGGTACTAGGCGGGAACACAGATACGCAGTATTTT | CASSLVLGGNTDTQYF
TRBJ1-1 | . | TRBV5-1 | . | TGCGCCAGCAGCTCAAACCTGGGGGTCACGAACACTGAAGCTTTCTTT | CASSSNLGVTNTEAFF
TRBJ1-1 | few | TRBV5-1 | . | TGCGCCAGCAGCTTGTCCACACAGGGCTTGAACACTGAAGCTTTCTTT | CASSLSTQGLNTEAFF
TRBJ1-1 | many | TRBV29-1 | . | TGCAGCGTTGGCAACAGTTTGGGCACTGAAGCTTTCTTT | CSVGNSLGTEAFF
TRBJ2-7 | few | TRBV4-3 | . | TGCGCCAGCAGCCCCTTGGGGGTCGCTCCTTACGAGCAGTACTTC | CASSPLGVAPYEQYF
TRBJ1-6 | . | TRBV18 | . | TGTGCCAGCTCCCCCGGGGATAATTCACCCCTCCACTTT | CASSPGDNSPLHF
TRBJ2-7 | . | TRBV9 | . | TGTGCCAGCAGCGTAGATCGGGGTTCCTACGAGCAGTACTTC | CASSVDRGSYEQYF
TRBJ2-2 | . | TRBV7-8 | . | TGTGCCAGCAGCTTAGCCCCTCGACAGAACACCGGGGAGCTGTTTTTT | CASSLAPRQNTGELFF
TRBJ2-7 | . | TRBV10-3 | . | TGTGCCATCGCCGGCAGCTCCTACGAGCAGTACTTC | CAIAGSSYEQYF
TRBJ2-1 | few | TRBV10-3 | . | TGTGCCCACCGAGGGGGGCAGGGAATTTACAATGAGCAGTTCTTC | CAHRGGQGIYNEQFF
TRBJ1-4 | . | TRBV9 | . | TGTGCCAGCAGCCCCCTAAGTCTCGGGAGTGAAAAACTGTTTTTT | CASSPLSLGSEKLFF
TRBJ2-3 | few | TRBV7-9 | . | TGTGCCAGCAGCTTAGCGGGCCCCACAGATACGCAGTATTTT | CASSLAGPTDTQYF